This T cell receptor beta chain originates from a study of blood T cell repertoires in COVID-19. Study as a whole: Italy, Spain and the United States were the sources of the convalescent and acute COVID-19 samples. From T cells, B-cell-depleted T cells, or PBMCs came the material, which was cDNA or gDNA.

V lost 5 bases, J lost 3 bases, and 4 bases stayed unmatched. CDR3 length equals 13 residues. Germline CDR1 is MNHEY and CDR2 is SVGAGI. Participants came from roughly 24 US areas, aged roughly 18 to 95 years. Participants' reported clinical history set cohort assignment. Clones were sequenced by immunoSEQ multiplex PCR, and TCRdb holds only the in-frame ones, with some missing. The sample has about 160,000 clones, more than 75% seen once. V gene TRBV6-5 combines with J gene TRBJ2-7, with 7 bases identical to TRBD2. The sequence came from a man aged 40-55 years who had recovered from COVID-19. The sequenced material came from PBMCs or T cells enriched from blood (not recorded which). CDR3 coding DNA: TGTGCCAGCAGTCCGCCGGGGGGCTACGAGCAGTACGTC. This codes for CASSPPGGYEQYV.